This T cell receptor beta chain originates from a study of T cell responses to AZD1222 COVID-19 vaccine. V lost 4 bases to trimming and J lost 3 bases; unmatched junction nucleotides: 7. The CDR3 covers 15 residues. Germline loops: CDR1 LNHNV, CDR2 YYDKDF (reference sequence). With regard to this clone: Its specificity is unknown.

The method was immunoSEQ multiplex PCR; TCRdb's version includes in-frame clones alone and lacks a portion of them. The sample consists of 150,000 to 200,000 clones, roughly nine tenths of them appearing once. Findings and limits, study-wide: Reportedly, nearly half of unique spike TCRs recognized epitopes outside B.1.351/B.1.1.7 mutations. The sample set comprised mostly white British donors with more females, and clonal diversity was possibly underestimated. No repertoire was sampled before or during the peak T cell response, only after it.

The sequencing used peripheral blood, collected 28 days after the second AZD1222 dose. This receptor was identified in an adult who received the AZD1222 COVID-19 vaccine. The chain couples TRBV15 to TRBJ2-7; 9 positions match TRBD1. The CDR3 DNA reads TGTGCCACCAGCATTCCCGGGACAGGGAGCTACGAGCAGTACTTC. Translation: CATSIPGTGSYEQYF.